The following is a T cell receptor beta chain sequence with its context. Its antigen is not identified. The sample belongs to a study of T cells after yellow fever vaccination. From the 5' RACE reads, TCRdb called clonotypes with MiXCR, one entry per CDR3 protein. Altogether under 250,000 distinct CDR3 sequences are present, 6% to 7.5% being singletons, with the ten largest covering roughly 0.93%. Notes on the study in general: Boosting was followed by the reappearance of most primary-vaccination clones (around 95% CD4, about 88% CD8). Few clonotypes appeared in both CD4 and CD8 compartments.

V shed 5 bases and J 2 bases; nucleotides not matched to a gene: 6. This CDR3 is built from 14 residues. The V gene's germline CDR1 is DFQATT and CDR2 SNEGSKA (reference sequence). This sequence joins TRBV20-1 and TRBJ1-3; 7 nucleotides match TRBD1. The sequencing used CD4+ T cells sorted from PBMCs, collected 15 days after the yellow fever booster vaccination. The sequence derives from a man younger than 40 who received the YFV17D yellow fever vaccine. CDR3 DNA sequence: TGCAGTGCTGAGGACAGGAGACCTGGAAACACCATATATTTT. This encodes CSAEDRRPGNTIYF.